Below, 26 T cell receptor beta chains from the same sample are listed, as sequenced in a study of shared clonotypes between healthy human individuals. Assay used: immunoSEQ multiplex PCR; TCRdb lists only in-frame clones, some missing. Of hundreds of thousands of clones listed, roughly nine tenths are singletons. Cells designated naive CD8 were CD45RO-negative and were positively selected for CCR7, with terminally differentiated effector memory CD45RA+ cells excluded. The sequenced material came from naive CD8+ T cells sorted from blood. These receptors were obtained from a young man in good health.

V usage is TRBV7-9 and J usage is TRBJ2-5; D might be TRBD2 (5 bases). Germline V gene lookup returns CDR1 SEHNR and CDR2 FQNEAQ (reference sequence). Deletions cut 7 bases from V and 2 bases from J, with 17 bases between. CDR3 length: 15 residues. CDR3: CASTHPQRGQETQYF. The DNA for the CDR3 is TGTGCCAGCACCCATCCACAGCGCGGGCAAGAGACCCAGTACTTC.

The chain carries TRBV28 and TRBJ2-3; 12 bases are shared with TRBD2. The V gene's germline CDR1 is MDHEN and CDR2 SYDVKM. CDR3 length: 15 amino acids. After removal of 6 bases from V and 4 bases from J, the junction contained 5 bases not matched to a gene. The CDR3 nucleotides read TGTGCCAGCAGCCGACTAGCGGGAGTCCCAGATACGCAGTATTTT. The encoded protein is CASSRLAGVPDTQYF.

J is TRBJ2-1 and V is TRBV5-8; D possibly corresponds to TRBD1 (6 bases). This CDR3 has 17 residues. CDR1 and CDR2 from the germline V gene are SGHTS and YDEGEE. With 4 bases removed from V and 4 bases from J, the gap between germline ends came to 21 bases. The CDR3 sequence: CASSEHIAGTPYNEQFF. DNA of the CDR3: TGTGCCAGCAGCGAACACATCGCCGGGACACCATACAATGAGCAGTTCTTC.

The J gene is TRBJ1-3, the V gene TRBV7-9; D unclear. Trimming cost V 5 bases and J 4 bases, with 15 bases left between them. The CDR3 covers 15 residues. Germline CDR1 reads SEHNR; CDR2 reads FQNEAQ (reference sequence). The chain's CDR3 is CASSGSRFSGNTIYF. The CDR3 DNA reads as TGTGCCAGCAGCGGTTCCAGGTTCAGCGGAAACACCATATATTTT.

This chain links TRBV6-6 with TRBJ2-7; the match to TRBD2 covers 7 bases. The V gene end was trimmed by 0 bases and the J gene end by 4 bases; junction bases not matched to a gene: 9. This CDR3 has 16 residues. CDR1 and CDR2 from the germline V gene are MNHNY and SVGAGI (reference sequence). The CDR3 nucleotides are TGTGCCAGCAGTTACTCGACTGCGGGAGAAGAGTACGAGCAGTACTTC. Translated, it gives CASSYSTAGEEYEQYF.

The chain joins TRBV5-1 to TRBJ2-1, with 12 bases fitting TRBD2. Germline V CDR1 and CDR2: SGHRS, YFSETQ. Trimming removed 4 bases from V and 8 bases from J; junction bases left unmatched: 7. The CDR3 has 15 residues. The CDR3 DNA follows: TGCGCCAGCAGCCCGACTAGCGGGAGTTCCCATGAGCAGTTCTTC. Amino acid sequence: CASSPTSGSSHEQFF.

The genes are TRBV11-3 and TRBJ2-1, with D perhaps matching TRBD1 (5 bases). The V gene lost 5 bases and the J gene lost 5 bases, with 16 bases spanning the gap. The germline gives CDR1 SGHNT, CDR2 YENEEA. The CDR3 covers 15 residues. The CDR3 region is CASSDRVGVHNEQFF. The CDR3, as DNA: TGTGCCAGCAGCGATCGGGTAGGGGTCCACAATGAGCAGTTCTTC.

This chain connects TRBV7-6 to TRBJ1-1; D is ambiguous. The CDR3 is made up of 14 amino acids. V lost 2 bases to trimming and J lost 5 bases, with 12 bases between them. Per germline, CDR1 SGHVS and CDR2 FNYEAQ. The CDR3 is CASSLKPIGTEAFF. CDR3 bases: TGTGCCAGCAGCTTAAAGCCGATAGGAACTGAAGCTTTCTTT.

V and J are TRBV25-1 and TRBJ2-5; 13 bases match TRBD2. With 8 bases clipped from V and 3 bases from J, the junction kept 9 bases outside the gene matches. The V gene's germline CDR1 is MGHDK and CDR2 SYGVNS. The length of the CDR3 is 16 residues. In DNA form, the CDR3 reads TGTGCCAGCCGGAGAGTCGGACTAGCGGGAGAAGAGACCCAGTACTTC. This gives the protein CASRRVGLAGEETQYF.

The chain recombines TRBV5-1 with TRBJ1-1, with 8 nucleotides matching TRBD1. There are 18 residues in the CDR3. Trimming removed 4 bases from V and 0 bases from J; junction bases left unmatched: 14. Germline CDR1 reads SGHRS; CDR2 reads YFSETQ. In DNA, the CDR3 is TGCGCCAGCAGCCCGTTATGGCAGGGGGCTCCTATGAACACTGAAGCTTTCTTT. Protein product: CASSPLWQGAPMNTEAFF.

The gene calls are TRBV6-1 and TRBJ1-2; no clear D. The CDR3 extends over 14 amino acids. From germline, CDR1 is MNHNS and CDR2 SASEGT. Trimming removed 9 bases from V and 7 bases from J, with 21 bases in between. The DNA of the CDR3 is TGTGCCAGTCCTTCGGTACGCGAGGGTTCTGGCTACACCTTC. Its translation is CASPSVREGSGYTF.

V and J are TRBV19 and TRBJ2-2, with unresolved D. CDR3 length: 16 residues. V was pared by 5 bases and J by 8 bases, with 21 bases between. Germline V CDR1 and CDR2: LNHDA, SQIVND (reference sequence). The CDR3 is CASSPSRVPIGGELFF. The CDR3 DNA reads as TGTGCCAGTAGTCCGTCCCGGGTCCCCATCGGAGGGGAGCTGTTTTTT.

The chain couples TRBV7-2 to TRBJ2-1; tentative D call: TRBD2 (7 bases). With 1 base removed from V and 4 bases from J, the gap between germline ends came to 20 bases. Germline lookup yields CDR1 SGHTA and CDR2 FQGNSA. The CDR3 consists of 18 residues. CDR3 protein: CASSLGGLGRAAYNEQFF. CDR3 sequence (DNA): TGTGCCAGCAGCTTAGGGGGGCTGGGGAGGGCTGCATACAATGAGCAGTTCTTC.

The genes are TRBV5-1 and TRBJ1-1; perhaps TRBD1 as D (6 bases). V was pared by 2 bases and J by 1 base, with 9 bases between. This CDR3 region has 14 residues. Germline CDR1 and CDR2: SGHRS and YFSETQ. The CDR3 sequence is CASSLTGRNTEAFF. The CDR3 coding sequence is TGCGCCAGCAGCTTAACAGGGAGGAACACTGAAGCTTTCTTT. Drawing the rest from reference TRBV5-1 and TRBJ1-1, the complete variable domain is KAGVTQTPRYLIKTRGQQVTLSCSPISGHRSVSWYQQTPGQGLQFLFEYFSETQRNKGNFPGRFSGRQFSNSRSEMNVSTLELGDSALYLCASSLTGRNTEAFFGQGTRLTVV.

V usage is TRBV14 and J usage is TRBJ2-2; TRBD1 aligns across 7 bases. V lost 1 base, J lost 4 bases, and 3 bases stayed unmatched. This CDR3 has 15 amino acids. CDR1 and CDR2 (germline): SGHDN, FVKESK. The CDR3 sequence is CASSQVGQTTGELFF. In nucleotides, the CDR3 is TGTGCCAGCAGCCAAGTGGGACAGACCACCGGGGAGCTGTTTTTT.

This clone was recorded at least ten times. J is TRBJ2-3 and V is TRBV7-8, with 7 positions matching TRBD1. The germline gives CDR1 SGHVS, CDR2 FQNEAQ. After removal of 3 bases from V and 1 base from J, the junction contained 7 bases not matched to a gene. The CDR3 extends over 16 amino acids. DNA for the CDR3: TGTGCCAGCAGCTTGTACCAGGGGGACGGCACAGATACGCAGTATTTT. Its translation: CASSLYQGDGTDTQYF. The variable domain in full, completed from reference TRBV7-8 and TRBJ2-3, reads GAGVSQSPRYKVAKRGQDVALRCDPISGHVSLFWYQQALGQGPEFLTYFQNEAQLDKSGLPSDRFFAERPEGSVSTLKIQRTQQEDSAVYLCASSLYQGDGTDTQYFGPGTRLTVL.

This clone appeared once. This chain's CDR3 is CASSLALGRGSVTEAFF. Here the CDR3 DNA reads TGCGCCAGCAGCTTGGCCCTGGGCAGGGGTTCGGTCACTGAAGCTTTCTTT. V and J are TRBV5-1 and TRBJ1-1; perhaps TRBD1 as D (6 bases). Germline V gene data show CDR1 as SGHRS and CDR2 as YFSETQ. Trimming took off 0 bases at V and 4 bases at J, with 19 bases between the two ends. The CDR3 totals 17 residues. Using reference TRBV5-1 and TRBJ1-1 for the parts outside the CDR3, the full variable domain is KAGVTQTPRYLIKTRGQQVTLSCSPISGHRSVSWYQQTPGQGLQFLFEYFSETQRNKGNFPGRFSGRQFSNSRSEMNVSTLELGDSALYLCASSLALGRGSVTEAFFGQGTRLTVV.

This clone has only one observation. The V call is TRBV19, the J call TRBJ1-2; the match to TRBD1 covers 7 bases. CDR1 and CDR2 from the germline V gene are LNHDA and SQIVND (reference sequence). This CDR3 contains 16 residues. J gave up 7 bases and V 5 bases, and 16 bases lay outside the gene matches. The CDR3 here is CASSPHSETGSIGYTF. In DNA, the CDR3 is TGTGCCAGTAGTCCCCATTCGGAGACAGGGTCGATTGGCTACACCTTC.

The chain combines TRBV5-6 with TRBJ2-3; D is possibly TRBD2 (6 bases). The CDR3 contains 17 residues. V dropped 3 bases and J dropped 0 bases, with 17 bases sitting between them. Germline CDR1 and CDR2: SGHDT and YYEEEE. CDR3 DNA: TGTGCCAGCAGCTCCTTAGAACTAGCCGATAGCACAGATACGCAGTATTTT. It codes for CASSSLELADSTDTQYF. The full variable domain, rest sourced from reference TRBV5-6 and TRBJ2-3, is DAGVTQSPTHLIKTRGQQVTLRCSPKSGHDTVSWYQQALGQGPQFIFQYYEEEERQRGNFPDRFSGHQFPNYSSELNVNALLLGDSALYLCASSSLELADSTDTQYFGPGTRLTVL.

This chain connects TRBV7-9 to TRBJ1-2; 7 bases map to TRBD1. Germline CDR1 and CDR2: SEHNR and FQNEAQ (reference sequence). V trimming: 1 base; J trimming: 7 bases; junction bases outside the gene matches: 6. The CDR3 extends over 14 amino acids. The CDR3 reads CASSLVPRDSGYTF. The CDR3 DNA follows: TGTGCCAGCAGCTTAGTGCCCCGGGACAGTGGCTACACCTTC.

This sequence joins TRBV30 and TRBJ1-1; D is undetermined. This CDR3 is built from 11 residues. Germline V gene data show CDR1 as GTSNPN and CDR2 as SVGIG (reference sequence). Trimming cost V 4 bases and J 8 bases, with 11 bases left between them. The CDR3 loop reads CAWTRTTEAFF. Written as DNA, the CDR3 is TGTGCCTGGACGAGGACGACCGAAGCTTTCTTT.

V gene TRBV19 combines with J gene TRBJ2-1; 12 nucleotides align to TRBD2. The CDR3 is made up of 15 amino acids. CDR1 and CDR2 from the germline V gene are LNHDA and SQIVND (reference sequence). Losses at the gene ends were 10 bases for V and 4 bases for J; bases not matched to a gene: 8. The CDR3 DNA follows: TGTGCCATAAGCCGGACTAGCGGGACGTACAATGAGCAGTTCTTC. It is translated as CAISRTSGTYNEQFF.

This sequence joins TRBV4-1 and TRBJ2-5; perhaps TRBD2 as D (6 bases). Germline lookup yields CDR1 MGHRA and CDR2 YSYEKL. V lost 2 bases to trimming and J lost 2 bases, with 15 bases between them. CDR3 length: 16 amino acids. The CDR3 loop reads CASSQPGGAVQETQYF. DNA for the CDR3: TGCGCCAGCAGCCAACCCGGGGGAGCAGTGCAAGAGACCCAGTACTTC.

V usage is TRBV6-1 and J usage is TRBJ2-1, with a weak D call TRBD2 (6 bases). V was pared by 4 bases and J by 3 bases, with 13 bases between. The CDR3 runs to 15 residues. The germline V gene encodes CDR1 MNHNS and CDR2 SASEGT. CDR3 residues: CASSVPGLSYNEQFF. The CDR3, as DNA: TGTGCCAGCAGTGTCCCGGGACTGAGCTACAATGAGCAGTTCTTC.

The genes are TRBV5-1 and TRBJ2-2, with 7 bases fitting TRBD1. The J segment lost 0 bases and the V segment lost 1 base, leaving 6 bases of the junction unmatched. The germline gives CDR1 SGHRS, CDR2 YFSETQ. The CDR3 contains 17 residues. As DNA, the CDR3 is TGCGCCAGCAGCTTGACCCCGGACAGGTCGAACACCGGGGAGCTGTTTTTT. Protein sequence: CASSLTPDRSNTGELFF.

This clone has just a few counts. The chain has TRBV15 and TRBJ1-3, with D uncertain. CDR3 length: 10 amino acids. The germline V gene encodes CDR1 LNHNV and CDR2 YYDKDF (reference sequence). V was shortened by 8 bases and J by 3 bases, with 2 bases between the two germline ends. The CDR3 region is CATGGNTIYF. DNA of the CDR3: TGTGCCACCGGTGGAAACACCATATATTTT.